The rows below give T cell receptor beta chains drawn from one sample of a study of blood T cell repertoires in COVID-19. The assay was immunoSEQ multiplex PCR, and TCRdb's table has in-frame clones only and misses some. The profile shows a few hundred thousand clones, over 80% of them singletons. The specimen sequenced was PBMCs or T cells enriched from blood (not recorded which). Source of these receptors: a woman aged 50 to 60 who had recovered from COVID-19. CDR3s include the opening cysteine and the closing phenylalanine or tryptophan. A D gene is named only where the DNA matches it firmly. The size field is filled for only some rows; it gives once, few, many or a size class.

TRBD1 | TRBJ1-1 | NA | TRBV4-3 | TGCGCCAGCAGCCAAGGGAGGCAGGGGGGCACTGAAGCTTTCTTT | CASSQGRQGGTEAFF
NA | TRBJ1-1 | NA | TRBV6-6 | TGTGCCAGCATCCTAAAAGGCAGGCCTAACACTGAAGCTTTCTTT | CASILKGRPNTEAFF
NA | TRBJ1-1 | NA | TRBV27 | TGTGCCAGCCAACCCCTCCCCCCCCGGGTGAACACTGAAGCTTTCTTT | CASQPLPPRVNTEAFF
NA | TRBJ1-2 | NA | TRBV3-1/TRBV3-2 | TGTGCCAGCAGCCAAAATCCGGGGGAATCCTATGGCTACACCTTC | CASSQNPGESYGYTF
TRBD1 | TRBJ2-2 | NA | TRBV19 | TGTGCCAGTAGTATTTGGACAGGGAACACCGGGGAGCTGTTTTTT | CASSIWTGNTGELFF
TRBD1 | TRBJ1-2 | once | TRBV19 | TGTGCCAGTAGTATACGCGACAGGGGCTATGGCTACACCTTC | CASSIRDRGYGYTF
TRBD1 | TRBJ1-2 | once | TRBV5-4 | TGTGCCAGCAGCCCGGGACAGGGACAGTATGGCTACACCTTC | CASSPGQGQYGYTF
NA | TRBJ1-3 | once | TRBV5-1 | TGCGCCAGCAGCCGAAACCCAGGGATTGATGGAAACACCATATATTTT | CASSRNPGIDGNTIYF
NA | TRBJ2-4 | NA | TRBV7-2 | TGTGCCAGCGGCCCAGGACACTTAGCCAAAAACATTCAGTACTTC | CASGPGHLAKNIQYF
TRBD1 | TRBJ2-2 | NA | TRBV30 | TGTGCCTGGACGACAGGGGGCACCGGGGAGCTGTTTTTT | CAWTTGGTGELFF
NA | TRBJ2-4 | NA | TRBV12-5 | TGTGCTAGTGGTTTGGACGGTCTGGTCTCGAAAAACATTCAGTACTTC | CASGLDGLVSKNIQYF
TRBD1 | TRBJ2-5 | NA | TRBV18 | TGTGCCAGCTCACCACTTAGGACAGGGGAGACCCAGTACTTC | CASSPLRTGETQYF
NA | TRBJ1-2 | NA | TRBV19 | TGTGCCAGTAGTATTTCTGAGGTCTCGGGACTCGGGATCTATGGCTACACCTTC | CASSISEVSGLGIYGYTF
NA | TRBJ1-5 | NA | TRBV6-5 | TGTGCCAGCAATAGAAATGGTCGGGGCAATCAGCCCCAGCATTTT | CASNRNGRGNQPQHF
TRBD2 | TRBJ2-7 | few | TRBV7-2 | TGTGCCAGCAGCTCCGGGACTAGCTATACGAAGCAGTACTTC | CASSSGTSYTKQYF
NA | TRBJ1-4 | NA | TRBV6-2/TRBV6-3 | TGTGCCAGCAGTTACCAAGCCGGAAAACTGTTTTTT | CASSYQAGKLFF
TRBD2 | TRBJ2-3 | NA | TRBV5-4 | TGTGCCAGCAGCTTGAGAACTAGCGGGAGCACAGATACGCAGTATTTT | CASSLRTSGSTDTQYF
TRBD1 | TRBJ1-2 | NA | TRBV4-3 | TGCGCCAGCAGCCAAGACGGGACAGGGGCCAATGGCTACACCTTC | CASSQDGTGANGYTF
NA | TRBJ1-2 | NA | TRBV5-1 | TGTGCCAGCAGCCACCGTCGGGGGGGAGATATTGGCTACACCTTC | CASSHRRGGDIGYTF
TRBD1 | TRBJ1-2 | NA | TRBV6-5 | TGTGCCAGCAACCCGACAGGGACTAACTATGGCTACACCTTC | CASNPTGTNYGYTF
NA | TRBJ1-4 | NA | TRBV11-3 | TGTGCCAGCAGCTCACCGTTGACAGCTACTAATGAAAAACTGTTTTTT | CASSSPLTATNEKLFF
TRBD1 | TRBJ1-3 | NA | TRBV30 | TGTGCCTGGGGGACAGGGGGGATCTCGGGAAACACCATATATTTT | CAWGTGGISGNTIYF
NA | TRBJ1-1 | NA | TRBV29-1 | TGCAGCGTTGTTGTTGTAGTGAGGGCTGAAGCTTTCTTT | CSVVVVVRAEAFF
TRBD1 | TRBJ1-2 | once | TRBV7-2 | TGTGCCAGCAGCTTAGGGACAGGGGTCTATGGCTACACCTTC | CASSLGTGVYGYTF
NA | TRBJ1-5 | NA | TRBV30 | TGTGCCTGGAGTGTACCTGCAACGGGTCAGCCCCAGCATTTT | CAWSVPATGQPQHF
NA | TRBJ1-1 | NA | TRBV27 | TGTGCCACCAGGACAGTGAACACTGAAGCTTTCTTT | CATRTVNTEAFF
TRBD2 | TRBJ2-3 | NA | TRBV5-1 | TGCGCCAGCAGGGGACTAGCGGACTCCACAGATACGCAGTATTTT | CASRGLADSTDTQYF
TRBD2 | TRBJ2-3 | NA | TRBV19 | TGTGCCAGTTCGACTAGCGGGAAGAGCACAGATACGCAGTATTTT | CASSTSGKSTDTQYF
NA | TRBJ1-5 | NA | TRBV19 | TGTGCCAGCTCAACACAGGGAAGCAATCAGCCCCAGCATTTT | CASSTQGSNQPQHF
NA | TRBJ1-2 | NA | TRBV6-5 | TGTGCCAGCAGACCCCGGGGGGGGCCAGACTATGGCTACACCTTC | CASRPRGGPDYGYTF
NA | TRBJ1-1 | NA | TRBV2 | TGTGCCAGCAGTGTGGGGGGGATCACTGAAGCTTTCTTT | CASSVGGITEAFF
TRBD2 | TRBJ2-2 | NA | TRBV4-3 | TGCGCCAGCAGCCAAGTTTTAGCGGGAGCTACCGGGGAGCTGTTTTTT | CASSQVLAGATGELFF
NA | TRBJ1-5 | NA | TRBV6-5 | TGTGCCAGCAGTTATAATCGCGATATGAATCAGCCCCAGCATTTT | CASSYNRDMNQPQHF
NA | TRBJ1-1 | NA | TRBV4-1 | TGCGCCAGCAGCCAAGTCGAAGGGGAACTTGAAGCTTTCTTT | CASSQVEGELEAFF
TRBD1 | TRBJ1-6 | NA | TRBV9 | TGTGCCAGCAGCAGGGGACAGAGCTCCTATAATTCACCCCTCCACTTT | CASSRGQSSYNSPLHF
NA | TRBJ1-3 | NA | TRBV9 | TGTGCCAGCAGCCCCCGGGGATCGAGCTCTGGAAACACCATATATTTT | CASSPRGSSSGNTIYF
NA | TRBJ1-1 | NA | TRBV4-2 | TGTGCCAGCAGCCAAGATAGTAGGGGTCTGAACACTGAAGCTTTCTTT | CASSQDSRGLNTEAFF
TRBD1 | TRBJ2-2 | few | TRBV7-2 | TGTGCCAGCAGCGGGAGTCAGGGACAGGCCCTCCGGGAGCTGTTTTTT | CASSGSQGQALRELFF
NA | TRBJ2-1 | NA | TRBV10-2 | TGCGCCAGCAGTGGGACAGCCAATGAGCAGTTCTTC | CASSGTANEQFF
NA | TRBJ2-1 | NA | TRBV27 | TGTGCCAGCAGGGACACTTATTACAATGAGCAGTTCTTC | CASRDTYYNEQFF
NA | TRBJ1-2 | once | TRBV6-6 | TGTGCCAGCAGTTACCGTGTTATCTATGGCTACACCTTC | CASSYRVIYGYTF
NA | TRBJ2-5 | NA | TRBV7-2 | TGTGCCAGCACACCCTTCGCGGGACCGGGAGAGACCCAGTACTTC | CASTPFAGPGETQYF
NA | TRBJ1-4 | few | TRBV25-1 | TGTGCCAGCAGGCCCTGGGGCGATGAAAAACTGTTTTTT | CASRPWGDEKLFF
TRBD2 | TRBJ2-2 | NA | TRBV5-1 | TGCGCCAGCGGCGAGACTAGCGGGAGAGCCGGGGAGCTGTTTTTT | CASGETSGRAGELFF
TRBD1 | TRBJ2-1 | few | TRBV5-1 | TGCGCCAGCAGCGCCCACGACAGGGGCTCCTACAATGAGCAGTTCTTC | CASSAHDRGSYNEQFF